Each of the 22 T cell receptor beta chains below was sequenced from the same sample in a study of blood T cell repertoires in COVID-19. Profiled with immunoSEQ multiplex PCR; TCRdb holds only in-frame clones, not every one. The sample includes under 200,000 clones, 85% to 90% of them seen just once. The specimen sequenced was peripheral blood. The source is a woman aged 80 or over with COVID-19, enrolled during active disease.

V and J are TRBV12-3 or TRBV12-4 and TRBJ1-5; D is ambiguous. CDR3 length: 12 residues. The V gene lost 3 bases and the J gene lost 4 bases, with 4 bases spanning the gap. CDR3 nucleotide sequence: TGTGCCAGCAGTTTTCAGAATCAGCCCCAGCATTTT. Protein sequence: CASSFQNQPQHF.

V is TRBV5-3 and J is TRBJ2-7, with a tentative D call TRBD1 (6 bases). TRBV5-3 is an open reading frame, and its role is uncertain. This CDR3 spans 17 amino acids. The V and J ends lost 4 bases and 6 bases respectively, with 26 bases between them. The CDR3 sequence is CARSPPYTQTTGREQYF. The CDR3 coding sequence is TGTGCCAGAAGCCCTCCTTATACTCAAACGACAGGCCGCGAGCAGTACTTC.

The chain has TRBV10-2 and TRBJ2-7; a possible D gene is TRBD1 (7 bases). V shed 8 bases and J shed 3 bases, with 8 bases lying between them. Looked up from germline, CDR1 is WSHSY and CDR2 is SAAADI. The CDR3 is 11 amino acids. CDR3 region: CASQGGYEQYF. CDR3 sequence (DNA): TGCGCCAGCCAGGGGGGCTACGAGCAGTACTTC.

The rearrangement links TRBV19 to TRBJ2-7; TRBD2 matches at 12 bases. Germline CDR1 and CDR2: LNHDA and SQIVND (reference sequence). V dropped 4 bases and J dropped 3; count of bases not matched to a gene: 4. This CDR3 has 15 residues. The CDR3 reads CASSKTSGSVYEQYF. CDR3 DNA: TGTGCCAGTAGTAAGACTAGCGGGAGTGTCTACGAGCAGTACTTC.

The V and J genes are TRBV7-2 and TRBJ2-7, with 7 bases lining up with TRBD1. Germline trimming cut 6 bases from V and 5 bases from J; bases unmatched to any gene: 7. The CDR3 covers 13 residues. The germline CDR1 and CDR2 sequences are SGHTA and FQGNSA. This CDR3 is CASRTTGTDEQYF. DNA for the CDR3: TGTGCCAGCAGAACGACAGGGACCGACGAGCAGTACTTC.

V is TRBV6-2 or TRBV6-3 and J is TRBJ2-1; 15 bases agree with TRBD2. Unmatched junction bases numbered 8, after V lost 5 bases and J lost 9 bases. This CDR3 is built from 16 residues. Germline V gives CDR1 MNHEY, CDR2 SVGEGT. The chain's CDR3 is CASSRSGTSGRIEQFF. The CDR3 DNA reads TGTGCCAGCAGTAGATCCGGGACTAGCGGGAGGATTGAGCAGTTCTTC.

The chain joins TRBV19 to TRBJ2-2; TRBD2 matches 7 bases. The length of the CDR3 is 15 residues. The germline V gene has CDR1 LNHDA and CDR2 SQIVND (reference sequence). V was clipped by 11 bases and J by 1 base; unmatched bases: 10. The CDR3 region is CASTTGGGNTGELFF. In DNA form, the CDR3 reads TGTGCCTCGACGACCGGCGGGGGGAACACCGGGGAGCTGTTTTTT.

The rearrangement links TRBV19 to TRBJ2-7; D call uncertain. CDR1 is LNHDA, CDR2 SQIVND, per germline (reference sequence). Deletions cut 8 bases from V and 1 base from J, with 12 bases between. This CDR3 is built from 13 residues. CDR3 protein: CASLLGESYEQYF. The CDR3 DNA reads TGTGCCAGTTTGCTCGGAGAGTCCTACGAGCAGTACTTC.

This clone was picked up one time. The rearrangement links TRBV4-3 to TRBJ2-7, with a possible D match to TRBD2 (5 bases). The length of the CDR3 is 14 residues. Trimming cost V 3 bases and J 1 base, with 10 bases left between them. In germline, CDR1 is LGHNA, CDR2 YSLEER. As DNA, the CDR3 is TGCGCCAGCAGCCAGGCTAGCTCGTCCTACGAGCAGTACTTC. This encodes CASSQASSSYEQYF.

This sequence joins TRBV19 and TRBJ1-6, with 8 bases matching TRBD1. V lost 7 bases to trimming and J lost 7 bases; unmatched junction nucleotides: 9. This CDR3 is built from 15 residues. Germline V gene sequence: CDR1 LNHDA, CDR2 SQIVND (reference sequence). CDR3: CASTDIDRGNSPLHF. CDR3 nucleotides: TGTGCCAGTACCGACATAGACAGGGGAAATTCACCCCTCCACTTT.

The table lists this clone with a count of one. V and J are TRBV21-1 and TRBJ2-3; the table's D gene call, TRBD2, was not cross checked with the DNA. TRBV21-1 is shown as a pseudogene. The CDR3 is 15 residues long. The CDR3 nucleotides read TGTGCCAGCAGCCCCGGGACTAGCGGGAGTGATACGCAGTATTTT. Translation gives CASSPGTSGSDTQYF.

This clone was picked up a small number of times. V usage is TRBV11-2 and J usage is TRBJ1-2, with unresolved D. V was trimmed by 1 base and J by 5 bases, leaving 11 bases between them. This CDR3 is built from 14 residues. The V gene's germline CDR1 is SGHAT and CDR2 FQNNGV. DNA for the CDR3: TGTGCCAGCAGCTTAGTTTCCGGTGTGTATGGCTACACCTTC. Amino acids: CASSLVSGVYGYTF.

The CDR3 DNA follows: TGTGCCAGAAGCCTCCGCACAGATACGCAGTATTTT. The encoded protein is CARSLRTDTQYF. The chain carries TRBV5-3 and TRBJ2-3; D ambiguous. TRBV5-3 is an ORF; its function is uncertain. The V gene lost 4 bases and the J gene lost 1 base, with 4 bases spanning the gap. The CDR3 has 12 amino acids.

The chain employs TRBV19 and TRBJ1-1; a possible D gene is TRBD1 (5 bases). The CDR3 totals 13 residues. V was cut by 4 bases and J by 7 bases, with 13 bases left in between. Germline CDR1 reads LNHDA; CDR2 reads SQIVND (reference sequence). The CDR3 DNA reads TGTGCCAGTAGTAGCGCGCCAGGGCATGAAGCTTTCTTT. Translated, it gives CASSSAPGHEAFF. Together with reference TRBV19 and TRBJ1-1, the CDR3 gives the full variable domain: DGGITQSPKYLFRKEGQNVTLSCEQNLNHDAMYWYRQDPGQGLRLIYYSQIVNDFQKGDIAEGYSVSREKKESFPLTVTSAQKNPTAFYLCASSSAPGHEAFFGQGTRLTVV.

The chain employs TRBV18 and TRBJ1-2; D call uncertain. Germline CDR1 reads KGHSH; CDR2 reads LQKENI. This CDR3 region has 14 residues. The germline V and J ends were trimmed by 3 bases and 2 bases, with 10 bases remaining between them. The CDR3 coding sequence is TGTGCCAGCTCACCTTTTCAGTACAACTATGGCTACACCTTC. This translates into CASSPFQYNYGYTF.

This clone appeared a single time. The gene calls are TRBV6-2 or TRBV6-3 and TRBJ2-1; no definite D call. Between the trimmed V and J ends, which lost 5 bases and 8 bases, there was a span of 10 bases. The CDR3 sequence is 12 residues long. Per germline, CDR1 MNHEY and CDR2 SVGEGT. CDR3 coding DNA: TGTGCCAGCAGTCAGACCCAGGATGAGCAGTTCTTC. It encodes CASSQTQDEQFF.

The chain links TRBV5-4 to TRBJ2-7, with D unclear. Deletions cut 0 bases from V and 4 bases from J, with 5 bases between. CDR3 length: 12 residues. Per the germline V gene, CDR1 is SGHNT and CDR2 is YYREEE (reference sequence). The CDR3 here is CASSLDRYEQYF. In nucleotides, the CDR3 is TGTGCCAGCAGCTTGGACAGATACGAGCAGTACTTC.

The V and J genes are TRBV4-3 and TRBJ2-1; 8 bases are a match to TRBD2. V shed 0 bases and J 9 bases; nucleotides not matched to a gene: 10. This CDR3 spans 16 amino acids. Germline V CDR1 and CDR2: LGHNA, YSLEER. CDR3 in amino acids: CASSQDGGGLAGEQFF. The CDR3 DNA reads TGCGCCAGCAGCCAAGACGGGGGCGGACTAGCAGGTGAGCAGTTCTTC.

This clone showed up just a few times. This chain links TRBV28 with TRBJ2-1; TRBD2 agrees at 8 bases. The CDR3 runs to 15 residues. V was pared by 3 bases and J by 6 bases, with 7 bases of the junction left unmatched. From germline, CDR1 is MDHEN and CDR2 SYDVKM. The CDR3 DNA reads TGTGCCAGCAGTTTCGCGGGGGGCGCAGGCAATGAGCAGTTCTTC. Translating gives CASSFAGGAGNEQFF.

V gene TRBV27 combines with J gene TRBJ1-4; tentatively, D is TRBD1 (5 bases). The CDR3 consists of 18 residues. Germline assignment: CDR1 MNHEY and CDR2 SMNVEV (reference sequence). Trimming removed 6 bases at V and 8 bases at J, with 28 bases between. The CDR3 sequence is CASSPTGTREGIKEKLFF. The CDR3 coding sequence is TGTGCCAGCAGCCCTACCGGGACCCGGGAGGGAATTAAGGAAAAACTGTTTTTT.

Regarding this clone: Other DNA sequences of this sample code for an identical CDR3. The V call is TRBV7-2, the J call TRBJ1-5; 8 bases align to TRBD1. CDR1 and CDR2 from the germline V gene are SGHTA and FQGNSA. CDR3 size: 15 residues. The J segment lost 2 bases and the V segment lost 5 bases, leaving 5 bases of the junction unmatched. CDR3 amino acids: CASSPTGVGNQPQHF. CDR3 coding DNA: TGTGCCAGCAGCCCGACAGGGGTCGGCAATCAGCCCCAGCATTTT.

This clone appeared once. The rearrangement joins TRBV7-8 to TRBJ2-7; 8 nucleotides align to TRBD1. The CDR3 covers 14 residues. V shed 4 bases, J shed 5 bases, and the junction held 7 bases outside the gene matches. Germline V gene data show CDR1 as SGHVS and CDR2 as FQNEAQ. CDR3 residues: CASSYRTGWDEQYF. CDR3 coding DNA: TGTGCCAGCAGCTACCGGACAGGGTGGGACGAGCAGTACTTC.